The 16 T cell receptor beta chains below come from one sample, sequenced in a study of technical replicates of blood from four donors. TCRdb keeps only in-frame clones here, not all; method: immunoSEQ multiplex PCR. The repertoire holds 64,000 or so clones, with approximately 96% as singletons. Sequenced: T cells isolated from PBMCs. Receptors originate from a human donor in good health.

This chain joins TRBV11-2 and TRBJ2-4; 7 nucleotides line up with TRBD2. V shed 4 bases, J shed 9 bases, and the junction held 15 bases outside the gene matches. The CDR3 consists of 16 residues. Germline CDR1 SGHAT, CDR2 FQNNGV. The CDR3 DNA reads TGTGCCAGCAGCTCCCCCCGGGGAGGGCCGATAAGCATTCAGTACTTC. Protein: CASSSPRGGPISIQYF.

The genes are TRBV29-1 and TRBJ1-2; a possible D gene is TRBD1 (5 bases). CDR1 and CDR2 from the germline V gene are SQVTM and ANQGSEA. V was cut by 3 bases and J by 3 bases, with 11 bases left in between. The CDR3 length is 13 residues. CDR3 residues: CSVDPVRDYGYTF. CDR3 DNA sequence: TGCAGCGTTGACCCGGTCAGGGACTATGGCTACACCTTC.

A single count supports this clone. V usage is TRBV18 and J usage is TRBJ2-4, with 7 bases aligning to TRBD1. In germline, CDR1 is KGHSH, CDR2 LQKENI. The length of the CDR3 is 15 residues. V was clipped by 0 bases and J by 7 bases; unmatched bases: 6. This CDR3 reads CASSPPGGFSNIQYF. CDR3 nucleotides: TGTGCCAGCTCACCACCAGGGGGCTTTAGTAACATTCAGTACTTC.

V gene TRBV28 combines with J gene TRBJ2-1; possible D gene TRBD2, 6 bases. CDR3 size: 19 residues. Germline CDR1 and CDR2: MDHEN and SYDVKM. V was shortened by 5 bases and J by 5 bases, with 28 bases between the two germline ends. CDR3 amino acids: CASSPHLPLASGSDNEQFF. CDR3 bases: TGTGCCAGCAGTCCGCACCTCCCACTAGCATCGGGGAGCGACAATGAGCAGTTCTTC.

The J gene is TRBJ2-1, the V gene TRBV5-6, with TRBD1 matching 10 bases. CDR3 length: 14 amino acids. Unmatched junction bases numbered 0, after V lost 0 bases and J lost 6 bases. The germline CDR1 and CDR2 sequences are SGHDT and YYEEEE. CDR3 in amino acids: CASSLGDRGNEQFF. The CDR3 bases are TGTGCCAGCAGCTTGGGGGACAGGGGCAATGAGCAGTTCTTC. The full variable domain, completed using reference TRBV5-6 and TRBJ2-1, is DAGVTQSPTHLIKTRGQQVTLRCSPKSGHDTVSWYQQALGQGPQFIFQYYEEEERQRGNFPDRFSGHQFPNYSSELNVNALLLGDSALYLCASSLGDRGNEQFFGPGTRLTVL.

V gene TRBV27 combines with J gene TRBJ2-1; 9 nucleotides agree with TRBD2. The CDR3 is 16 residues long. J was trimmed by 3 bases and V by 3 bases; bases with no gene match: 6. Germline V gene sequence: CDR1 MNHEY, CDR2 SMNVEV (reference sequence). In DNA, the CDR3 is TGTGCCAGCAGTTTTAAGCGGGAGGCCCTCTACAATGAGCAGTTCTTC. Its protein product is CASSFKREALYNEQFF.

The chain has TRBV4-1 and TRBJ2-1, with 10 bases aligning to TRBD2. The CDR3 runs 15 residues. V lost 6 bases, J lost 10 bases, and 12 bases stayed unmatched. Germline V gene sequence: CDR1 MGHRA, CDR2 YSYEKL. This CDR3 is CASRRAGGGMGEQFF. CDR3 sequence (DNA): TGCGCCAGCAGGCGAGCGGGAGGGGGGATGGGGGAGCAGTTCTTC.

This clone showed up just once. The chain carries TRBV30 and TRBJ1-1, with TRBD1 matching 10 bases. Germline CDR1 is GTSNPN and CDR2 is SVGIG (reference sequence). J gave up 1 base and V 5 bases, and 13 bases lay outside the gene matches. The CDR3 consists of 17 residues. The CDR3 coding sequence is TGTGCCTGGCTGTTACCGGGACAGGGGCAAAGGAACACTGAAGCTTTCTTT. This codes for CAWLLPGQGQRNTEAFF.

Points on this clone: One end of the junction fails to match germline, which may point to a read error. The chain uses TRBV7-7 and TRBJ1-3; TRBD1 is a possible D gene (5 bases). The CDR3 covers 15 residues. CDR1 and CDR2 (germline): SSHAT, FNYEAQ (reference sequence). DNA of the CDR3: TGTGCTAGCAGCTTGGGAGGGGCTCATGGAAACACCATATATTTT. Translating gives CASSLGGAHGNTIYF.

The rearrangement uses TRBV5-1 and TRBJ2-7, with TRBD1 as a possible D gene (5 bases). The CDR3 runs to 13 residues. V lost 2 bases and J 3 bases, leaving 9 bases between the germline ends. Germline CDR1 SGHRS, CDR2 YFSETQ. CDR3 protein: CASSFRVRYEQYF. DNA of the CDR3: TGCGCCAGCAGCTTCAGGGTCCGCTACGAGCAGTACTTC.

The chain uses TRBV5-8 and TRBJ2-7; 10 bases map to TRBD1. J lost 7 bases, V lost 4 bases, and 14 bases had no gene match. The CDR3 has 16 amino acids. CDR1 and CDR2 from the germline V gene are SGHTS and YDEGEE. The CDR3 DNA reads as TGTGCCAGCAGCGTTTCGGGACAGGGGAATGGGCGGGAGCAGTACTTC. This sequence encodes CASSVSGQGNGREQYF.

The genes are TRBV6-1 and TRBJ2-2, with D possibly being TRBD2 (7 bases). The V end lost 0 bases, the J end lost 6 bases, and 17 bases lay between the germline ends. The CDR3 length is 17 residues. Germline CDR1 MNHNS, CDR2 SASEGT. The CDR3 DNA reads TGTGCCAGCAGTGAAGCGATTGGCGGGGGCAACCCCGGGGAGCTGTTTTTT. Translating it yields CASSEAIGGGNPGELFF.

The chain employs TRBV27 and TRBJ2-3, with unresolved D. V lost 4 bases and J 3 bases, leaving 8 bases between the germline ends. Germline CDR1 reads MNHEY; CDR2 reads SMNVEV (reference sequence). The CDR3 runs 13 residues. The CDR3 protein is CASSSTITDTQYF. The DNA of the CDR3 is TGTGCCAGCAGTTCTACTATAACAGATACGCAGTATTTT.

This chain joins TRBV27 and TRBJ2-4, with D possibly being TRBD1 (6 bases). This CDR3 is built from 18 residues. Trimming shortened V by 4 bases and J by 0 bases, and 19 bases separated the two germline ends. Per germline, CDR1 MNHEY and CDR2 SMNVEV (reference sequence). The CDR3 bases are TGTGCCAGCAGTTCCCTCTTGAGACAGGCCCTAGCCAAAAACATTCAGTACTTC. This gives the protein CASSSLLRQALAKNIQYF.

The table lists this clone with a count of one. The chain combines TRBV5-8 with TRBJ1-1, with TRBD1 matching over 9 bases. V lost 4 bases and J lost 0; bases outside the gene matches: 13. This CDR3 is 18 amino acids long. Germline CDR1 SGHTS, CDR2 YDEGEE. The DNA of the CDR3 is TGTGCCAGCAGCGAAATGGGGACAGGGCCGAGAATGAACACTGAAGCTTTCTTT. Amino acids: CASSEMGTGPRMNTEAFF. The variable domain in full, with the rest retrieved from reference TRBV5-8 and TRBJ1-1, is EAGVTQSPTHLIKTRGQQATLRCSPISGHTSVYWYQQALGLGLQFLLWYDEGEERNRGNFPPRFSGRQFPNYSSELNVNALELEDSALYLCASSEMGTGPRMNTEAFFGQGTRLTVV.

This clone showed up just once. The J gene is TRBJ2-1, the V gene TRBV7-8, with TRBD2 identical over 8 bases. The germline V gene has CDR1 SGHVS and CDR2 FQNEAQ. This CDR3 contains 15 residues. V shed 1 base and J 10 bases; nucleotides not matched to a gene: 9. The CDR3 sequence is CASSLGRGGAWEQFF. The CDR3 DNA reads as TGTGCCAGCAGCTTAGGTCGGGGGGGCGCGTGGGAGCAGTTCTTC.